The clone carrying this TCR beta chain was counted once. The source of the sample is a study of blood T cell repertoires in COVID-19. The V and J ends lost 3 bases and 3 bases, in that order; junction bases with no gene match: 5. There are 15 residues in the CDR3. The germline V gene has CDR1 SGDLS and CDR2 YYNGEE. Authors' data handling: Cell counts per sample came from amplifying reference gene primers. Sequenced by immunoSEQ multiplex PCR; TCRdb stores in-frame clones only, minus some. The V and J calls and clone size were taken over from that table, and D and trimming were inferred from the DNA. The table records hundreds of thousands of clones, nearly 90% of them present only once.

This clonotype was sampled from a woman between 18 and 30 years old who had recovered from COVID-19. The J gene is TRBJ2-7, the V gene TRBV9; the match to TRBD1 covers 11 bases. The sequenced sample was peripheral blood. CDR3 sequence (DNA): TGTGCCAGCAGCGCCGGGACAGGGGGTTTCTACGAGCAGTACTTC. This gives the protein CASSAGTGGFYEQYF.